This section outlines one TCR beta chain sequence together with its context. At least ten counts were recorded for this clonotype. Its antigen is unknown. Per-base qualities were not stored, and no clone one base away is much larger. The sequencer listed for this sample is Illumina HiSeq 2500. Quantitative 5'-RACE with molecular barcodes was the method used to prepare the TCR beta libraries. The study's own analysis went as follows. To identify disease-linked TCR variants, a new computational method was used, one built on a probabilistic model of VDJ rearrangement. TCRdb itself trimmed the public reads at Q25 with fastp, ran MiXCR and retained productive beta chains. CDR3 protein sequences are deduplicated, and each keeps its most common genes and DNA. The V and J calls come from TCRdb's annotation, not from the publication. The table for this sample lists about 130,000 distinct CDR3 sequences; over 10% of them were counted only once. Roughly 4.5% of the sample is held by the ten biggest clonotypes.

The data belong to a study of CD8 T cells in ankylosing spondylitis (dated by TCRdb to the late 2010s). Regarding the research as a whole: T cell receptor beta repertoires were profiled in healthy donors and ankylosing spondylitis patients so that disease-linked TCR variants could be found. In total, the full study cohort was made up of roughly 100 healthy donors and more than 20 ankylosing spondylitis patients. Samples of peripheral blood were taken, and for ankylosing spondylitis patients, synovial fluid was collected as well.

CDR1 is given as SNHLY and CDR2 as FYNNEI, both from the germline V gene. Trimming leaves V shorter by 7 bases and J shorter by 3 bases, with the junction holding 4 bases beyond the gene matches. Inclusive of the bounding cysteine and phenylalanine, the CDR3 is 13 residues long. The CDR3 DNA has 39 bases and is translated from base 1. Overall results and qualifications from the work: A TCR beta motif made up of under ten highly homologous amino acid variants appeared to be characteristic of blood from ankylosing spondylitis patients. A CD8+ phenotype was shown by the disease-linked clones, which were found at relatively low frequencies in peripheral blood. According to the report, matched synovial fluid samples from ankylosing spondylitis patients were significantly enriched for the disease-linked clones. Some of the motif variants had been reported before in the synovial fluid and blood of reactive arthritis patients, a finding that suggests common disease-initiation mechanisms.

The sequence is built from TRBV2 and TRBJ1-2; 8 of the junction bases match TRBD1. This clonotype was obtained from a female donor with ankylosing spondylitis or in good health (not recorded which). Source material: blood, either unsorted or a sorted T cell fraction (not recorded which). The CDR3 region reads CASILTGDYGYTF. The bases are TGTGCCAGCATTCTGACAGGGGACTATGGCTACACCTTC.